This T cell receptor beta chain was documented in a study of control samples from healthy donors and cancer patients. Germline lookup yields CDR1 LGHDT and CDR2 YNNKEL (reference sequence). The CDR3 is made up of 14 amino acids. Trimming pared 6 bases from V and 1 base from J, leaving 12 bases between. The method was immunoSEQ multiplex PCR; TCRdb's version includes in-frame clones alone and lacks a portion of them. Of around 110,000 clones listed, more than 85% are singletons. The chain uses TRBV3-1 (or the pseudogene TRBV3-2) and TRBJ1-2; D might be TRBD1 (5 bases). Sequenced input: blood. This clonotype was obtained from a man aged 25-45 years in good health. CDR3 coding DNA: TGTGCCAGCAGAAGGACACCCAATAACTATGGCTACACCTTC. Protein sequence: CASRRTPNNYGYTF.